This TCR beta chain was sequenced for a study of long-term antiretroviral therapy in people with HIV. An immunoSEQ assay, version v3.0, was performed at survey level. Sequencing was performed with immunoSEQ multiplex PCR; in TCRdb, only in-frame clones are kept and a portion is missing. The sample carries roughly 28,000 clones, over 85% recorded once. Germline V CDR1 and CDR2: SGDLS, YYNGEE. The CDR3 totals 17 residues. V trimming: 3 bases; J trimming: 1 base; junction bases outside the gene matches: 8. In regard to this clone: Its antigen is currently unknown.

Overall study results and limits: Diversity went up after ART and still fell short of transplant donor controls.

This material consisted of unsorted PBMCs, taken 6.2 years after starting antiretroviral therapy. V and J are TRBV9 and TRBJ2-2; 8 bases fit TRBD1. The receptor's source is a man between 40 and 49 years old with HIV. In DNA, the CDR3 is TGTGCCAGCAGCGCCTCAGGGGGACAGGTGAACACCGGGGAGCTGTTTTTT. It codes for CASSASGGQVNTGELFF.